This T cell receptor (beta chain) was sequenced in a study of blood T cell repertoires in COVID-19. Study background: COVID-19 samples from acute and convalescent phases originated in the United States, Italy and Spain.

In the original workflow: Scientists estimated how many nucleated cells there were by amplifying reference gene primers. Assay used: immunoSEQ multiplex PCR; TCRdb lists only in-frame clones, some missing. V and J calls and clone size are copied from that table; D and trimming were computed from the DNA. The top ten hold roughly 4% of the sample, which has roughly 230,000 clones, over 85% seen once. CDR3 size: 17 residues. With V trimmed by 3 bases and J by 1 base, 8 bases remained unmatched. Germline V gene lookup returns CDR1 SGDLS and CDR2 YYNGEE. Sample: PBMCs or T cells enriched from blood (not recorded which). The receptor comes from a woman in her twenties or thirties with acute COVID-19. The chain uses TRBV9 and TRBJ2-2; 8 positions agree with TRBD1. The CDR3 DNA reads TGTGCCAGCAGCGCACGGACAGGGACCTTGAACACCGGGGAGCTGTTTTTT. Translated: CASSARTGTLNTGELFF.